In this sample, the clone carrying this TCR beta chain turned up many times. Antigen specificity is unknown. V was pared by 3 bases and J by 0 bases, with 14 bases of the junction left unmatched. Looked up from germline, CDR1 is SGHRS and CDR2 is YFSETQ. The CDR3 length is 20 residues. Three rounds of nested PCR, following a modified ARM-PCR protocol, produced the TCRbeta library. TCRdb recomputed calls from the multiplex PCR reads with MiXCR, one row per CDR3 protein. The profile shows some 70,000 distinct CDR3 sequences, around 70% of them singletons. The data were taken from a study of tumor and adjacent non-tumor tissue in lung cancer. Study background: Patients comprised eleven to twelve adenocarcinoma, a couple of squamous cell carcinoma and 1 small cell lung cancer. Whole-study findings and limits: In normal lung, the top 100 clones were significantly more dominant than in tumor. Tumor tissue had significantly higher TCR diversity than normal lung.

The template was RNA from unsorted bulk tissue. This non-tumor lung sample came from over 3 cm beyond the tumor edge. Between August and November 2014, newly diagnosed, chemotherapy-naive lung cancer patients underwent thoracic surgery in China. Material: distant non-tumor lung tissue. This receptor was obtained from a woman aged 50 to 60 with non-small cell lung cancer. The chain has TRBV5-1 and TRBJ2-1; 11 nucleotides line up with TRBD2. The CDR3: CASSSVGTATSGSSYNEQFF. CDR3 bases: TGCGCCAGCAGCTCAGTCGGGACAGCTACTAGCGGGAGCTCCTACAATGAGCAGTTCTTC.